The clone carrying this T cell receptor (beta chain) was seen a handful of times. Germline-derived CDR1 and CDR2 are MNHEY and SVGEGT. The CDR3 is 13 amino acids. Deletions cut 4 bases from V and 1 base from J, with 5 bases between. The data originate from a study of blood T cell repertoires in COVID-19. Looking at the study overall: Italy, Spain and the United States were the sources of the convalescent and acute COVID-19 samples.

Produced via immunoSEQ multiplex PCR; TCRdb's table is partial and in-frame only. Of 270,000 or so clones in the sample, roughly four fifths were seen once. Material for sequencing was peripheral blood. This sequence originates from a woman between 50 and 59 years old who had recovered from COVID-19. The V call is TRBV6-2 or TRBV6-3, the J call TRBJ1-5; unclear D gene. The CDR3 protein is CASSLTSNQPQHF. CDR3 nucleotide sequence: TGTGCCAGCAGTTTGACAAGCAATCAGCCCCAGCATTTT.